This T cell receptor (beta chain) was sequenced in a study of blood T cells in healthy people across ages. Study as a whole: When template switching was applied, about one barcoded beta molecule was captured per two T cells.

Alongside a J-beta primer mix, a sample-barcoded 5' primer served in a second PCR lasting roughly 6 to 12 cycles. TCRdb re-analysed the 5' RACE reads in MiXCR, keeping a single row per CDR3 protein. The table records about 1.4 million distinct CDR3 sequences, approximately 63% of them present only once. Overall study findings and caveats: A strong correlation was found between TCR beta diversity and the percentage of naive T cells. It was not known whether donors were CMV positive (a possible confounder of expanded clonotype changes).

Remarks on this clonotype: Antigen unknown.

The germline V gene encodes CDR1 MNHEY and CDR2 SVGAGI. This CDR3 is built from 14 residues. Trimming removed 4 bases at V and 6 bases at J, with 13 bases between. Sequenced sample: blood. This sequence joins TRBV6-5 and TRBJ2-1, with a tentative D call TRBD1 (7 bases). This TCR was recovered from a man aged 18-30 years in good health. The CDR3 loop reads CASSSDREVNEQFF. The CDR3 nucleotides are TGTGCCAGCAGTTCCGACAGGGAGGTCAATGAGCAGTTCTTC.